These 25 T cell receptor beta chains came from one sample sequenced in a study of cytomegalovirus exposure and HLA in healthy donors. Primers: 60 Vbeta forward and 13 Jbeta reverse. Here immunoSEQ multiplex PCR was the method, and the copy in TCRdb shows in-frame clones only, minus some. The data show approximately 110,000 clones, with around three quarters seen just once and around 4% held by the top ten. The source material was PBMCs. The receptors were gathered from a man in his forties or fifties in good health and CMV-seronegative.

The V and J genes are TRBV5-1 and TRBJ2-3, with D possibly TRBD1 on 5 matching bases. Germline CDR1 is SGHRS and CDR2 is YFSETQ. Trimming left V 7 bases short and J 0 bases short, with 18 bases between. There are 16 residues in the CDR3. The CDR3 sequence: CASGKTGFSSTDTQYF. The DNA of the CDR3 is TGCGCCAGCGGCAAAACAGGTTTTTCTAGCACAGATACGCAGTATTTT.

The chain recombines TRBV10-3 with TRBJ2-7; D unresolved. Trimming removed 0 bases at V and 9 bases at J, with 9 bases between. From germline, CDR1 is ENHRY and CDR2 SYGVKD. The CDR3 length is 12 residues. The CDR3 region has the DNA TGTGCCATCAGTGAGTCGGCAGTCGCGCAGTACTTC. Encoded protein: CAISESAVAQYF.

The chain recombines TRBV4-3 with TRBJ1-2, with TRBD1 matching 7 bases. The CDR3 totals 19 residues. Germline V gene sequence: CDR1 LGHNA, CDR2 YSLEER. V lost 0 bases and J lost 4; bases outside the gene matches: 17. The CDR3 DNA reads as TGCGCCAGCAGCCAAGATTATGAACCACAGGGGATCATGGTCTATGGCTACACCTTC. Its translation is CASSQDYEPQGIMVYGYTF.

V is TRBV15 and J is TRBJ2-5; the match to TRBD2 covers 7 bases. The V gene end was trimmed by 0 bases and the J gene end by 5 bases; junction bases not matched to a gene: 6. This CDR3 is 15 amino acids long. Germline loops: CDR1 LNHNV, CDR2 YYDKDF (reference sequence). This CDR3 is CATSRDRGGLETQYF. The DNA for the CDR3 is TGTGCCACCAGCAGAGATCGGGGAGGGTTGGAGACCCAGTACTTC.

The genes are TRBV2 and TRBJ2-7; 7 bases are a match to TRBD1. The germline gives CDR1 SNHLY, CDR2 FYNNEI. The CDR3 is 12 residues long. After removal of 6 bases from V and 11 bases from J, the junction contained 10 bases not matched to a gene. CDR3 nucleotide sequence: TGTGCCAGCAGGGGACAGTTCTTTCCCGAGTACTTC. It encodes CASRGQFFPEYF. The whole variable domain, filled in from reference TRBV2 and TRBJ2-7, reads EPEVTQTPSHQVTQMGQEVILRCVPISNHLYFYWYRQILGQKVEFLVSFYNNEISEKSEIFDDQFSVERPDGSNFTLKIRSTKLEDSAMYFCASRGQFFPEYFGPGTRLTVT.

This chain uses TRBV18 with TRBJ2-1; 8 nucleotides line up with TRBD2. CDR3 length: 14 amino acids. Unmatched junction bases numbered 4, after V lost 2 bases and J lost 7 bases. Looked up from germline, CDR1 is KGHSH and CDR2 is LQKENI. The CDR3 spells CASSPLLAENEQFF. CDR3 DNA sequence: TGTGCCAGCTCACCATTACTAGCGGAGAATGAGCAGTTCTTC.

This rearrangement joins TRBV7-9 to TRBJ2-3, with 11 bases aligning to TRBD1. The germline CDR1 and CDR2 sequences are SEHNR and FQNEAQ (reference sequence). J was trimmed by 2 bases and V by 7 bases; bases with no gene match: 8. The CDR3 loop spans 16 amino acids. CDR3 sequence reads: CASMLPDRGLTDTQYF. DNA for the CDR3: TGTGCCAGCATGCTACCGGACAGGGGGCTCACAGATACGCAGTATTTT.

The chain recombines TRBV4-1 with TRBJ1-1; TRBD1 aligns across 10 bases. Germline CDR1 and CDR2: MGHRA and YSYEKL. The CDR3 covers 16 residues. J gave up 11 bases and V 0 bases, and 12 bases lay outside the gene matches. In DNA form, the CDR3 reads TGCGCCAGCAGCCAAGATATCGGTAGGACAGGGGGGTTGGCTTTCTTT. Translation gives CASSQDIGRTGGLAFF.

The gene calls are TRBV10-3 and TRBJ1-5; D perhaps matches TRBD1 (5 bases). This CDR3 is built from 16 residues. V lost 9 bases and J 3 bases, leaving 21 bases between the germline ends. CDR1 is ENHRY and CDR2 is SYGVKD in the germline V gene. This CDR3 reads CAITSPEDSANQPQHF. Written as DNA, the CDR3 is TGTGCCATTACGTCACCCGAAGACAGTGCCAATCAGCCCCAGCATTTT.

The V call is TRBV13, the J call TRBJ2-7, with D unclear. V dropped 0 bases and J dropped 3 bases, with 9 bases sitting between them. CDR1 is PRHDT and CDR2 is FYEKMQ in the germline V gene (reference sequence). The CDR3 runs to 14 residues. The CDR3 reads CASSLGGRIYEQYF. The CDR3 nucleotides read TGTGCCAGCAGCTTAGGGGGCAGAATCTACGAGCAGTACTTC.

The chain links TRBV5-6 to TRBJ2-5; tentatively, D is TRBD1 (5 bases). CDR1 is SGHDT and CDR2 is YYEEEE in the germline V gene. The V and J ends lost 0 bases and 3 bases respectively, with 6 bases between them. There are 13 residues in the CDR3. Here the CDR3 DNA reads TGTGCCAGCAGCTTGGCCAGGGAAGAGACCCAGTACTTC. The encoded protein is CASSLAREETQYF.

The CDR3 spells CASSETGQGYQPQHF. The CDR3 DNA reads as TGTGCCAGCAGTGAAACGGGACAGGGCTATCAGCCCCAGCATTTT. The chain is built from TRBV2 and TRBJ1-5; 9 bases map to TRBD1. The germline V gene encodes CDR1 SNHLY and CDR2 FYNNEI. Unmatched junction bases numbered 4, after V lost 2 bases and J lost 5 bases. CDR3 length: 15 amino acids.

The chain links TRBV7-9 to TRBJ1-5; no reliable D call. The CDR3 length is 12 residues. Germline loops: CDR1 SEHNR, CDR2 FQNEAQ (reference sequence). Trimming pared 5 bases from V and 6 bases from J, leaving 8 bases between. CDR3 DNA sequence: TGTGCCAGCAGCCTCCCGGGTCAGCCCCAGCATTTT. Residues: CASSLPGQPQHF. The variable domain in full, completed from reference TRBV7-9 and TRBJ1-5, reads DTGVSQNPRHKITKRGQNVTFRCDPISEHNRLYWYRQTLGQGPEFLTYFQNEAQLEKSRLLSDRFSAERPKGSFSTLEIQRTEQGDSAMYLCASSLPGQPQHFGDGTRLSIL.

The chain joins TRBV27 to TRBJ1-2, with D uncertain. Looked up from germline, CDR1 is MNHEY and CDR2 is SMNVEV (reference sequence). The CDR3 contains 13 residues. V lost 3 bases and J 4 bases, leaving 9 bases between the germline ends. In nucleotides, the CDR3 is TGTGCCAGCAGTTTCCGGGGAGGCTATGGCTACACCTTC. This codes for CASSFRGGYGYTF.

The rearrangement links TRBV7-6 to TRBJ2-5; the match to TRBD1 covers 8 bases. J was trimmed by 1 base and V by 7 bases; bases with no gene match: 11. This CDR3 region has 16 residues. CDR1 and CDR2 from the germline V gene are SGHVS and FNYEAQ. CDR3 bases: TGTGCCAGCACCGGGCAGGGGGCCCGCCTCCAAGAGACCCAGTACTTC. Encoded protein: CASTGQGARLQETQYF.

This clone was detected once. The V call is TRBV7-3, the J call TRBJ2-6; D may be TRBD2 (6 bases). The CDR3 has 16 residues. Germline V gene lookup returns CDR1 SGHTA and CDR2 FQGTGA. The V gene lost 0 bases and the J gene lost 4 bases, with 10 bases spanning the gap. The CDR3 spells CASSLTRDSGANVLTF. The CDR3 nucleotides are TGTGCCAGCAGCTTAACGCGGGACTCCGGGGCCAACGTCCTGACTTTC.

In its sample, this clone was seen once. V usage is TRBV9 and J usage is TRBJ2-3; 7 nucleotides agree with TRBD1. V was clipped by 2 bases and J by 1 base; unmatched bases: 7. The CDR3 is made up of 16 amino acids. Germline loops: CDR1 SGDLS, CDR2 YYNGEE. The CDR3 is CASSVEWTGGTDTQYF. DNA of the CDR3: TGTGCCAGCAGCGTCGAATGGACAGGAGGCACAGATACGCAGTATTTT.

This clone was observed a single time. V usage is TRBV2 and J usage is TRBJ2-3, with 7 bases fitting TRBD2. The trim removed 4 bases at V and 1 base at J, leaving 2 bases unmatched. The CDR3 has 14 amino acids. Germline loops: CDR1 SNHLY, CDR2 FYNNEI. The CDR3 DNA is TGTGCCAGCAGTGCGGGGGGAGGCACAGATACGCAGTATTTT. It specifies CASSAGGGTDTQYF.

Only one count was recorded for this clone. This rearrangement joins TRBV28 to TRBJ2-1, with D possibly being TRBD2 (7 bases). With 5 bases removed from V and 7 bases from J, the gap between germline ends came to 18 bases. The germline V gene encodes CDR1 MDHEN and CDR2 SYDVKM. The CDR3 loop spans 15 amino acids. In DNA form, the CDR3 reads TGTGCCAGCAGTCTGAGGGGGGGGCAAGGGAATGAGCAGTTCTTC. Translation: CASSLRGGQGNEQFF. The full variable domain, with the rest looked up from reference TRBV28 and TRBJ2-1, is DVKVTQSSRYLVKRTGEKVFLECVQDMDHENMFWYRQDPGLGLRLIYFSYDVKMKEKGDIPEGYSVSREKKERFSLILESASTNQTSMYLCASSLRGGQGNEQFFGPGTRLTVL.

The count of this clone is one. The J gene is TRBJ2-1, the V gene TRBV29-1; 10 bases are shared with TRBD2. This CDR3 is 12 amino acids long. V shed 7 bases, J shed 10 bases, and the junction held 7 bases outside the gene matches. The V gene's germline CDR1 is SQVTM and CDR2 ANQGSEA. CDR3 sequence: CSGQRGGWEQFF. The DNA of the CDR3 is TGCAGCGGTCAGCGGGGGGGCTGGGAGCAGTTCTTC.

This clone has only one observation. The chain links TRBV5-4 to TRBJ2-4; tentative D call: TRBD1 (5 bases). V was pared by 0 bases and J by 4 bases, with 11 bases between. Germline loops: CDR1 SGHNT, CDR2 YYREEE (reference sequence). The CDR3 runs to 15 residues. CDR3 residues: CASSLAPGKKNIQYF. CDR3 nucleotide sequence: TGTGCCAGCAGCTTGGCCCCAGGGAAAAAAAACATTCAGTACTTC. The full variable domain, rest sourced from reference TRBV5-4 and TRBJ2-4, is ETGVTQSPTHLIKTRGQQVTLRCSSQSGHNTVSWYQQALGQGPQFIFQYYREEENGRGNFPPRFSGLQFPNYSSELNVNALELDDSALYLCASSLAPGKKNIQYFGAGTRLSVL.

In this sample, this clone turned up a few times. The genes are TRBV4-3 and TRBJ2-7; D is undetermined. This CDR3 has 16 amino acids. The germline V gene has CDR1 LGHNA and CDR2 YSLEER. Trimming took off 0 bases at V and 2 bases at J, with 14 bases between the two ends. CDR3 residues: CASSQDSAVNPYEQYF. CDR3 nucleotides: TGCGCCAGCAGCCAAGATAGTGCGGTGAATCCCTACGAGCAGTACTTC.

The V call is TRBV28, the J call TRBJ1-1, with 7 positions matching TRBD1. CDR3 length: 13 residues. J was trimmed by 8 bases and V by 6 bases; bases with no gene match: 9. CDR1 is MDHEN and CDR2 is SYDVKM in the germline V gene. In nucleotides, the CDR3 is TGTGCCAGCAGGCCCAACCACAGGGGAGAAGCTTTCTTT. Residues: CASRPNHRGEAFF.

CDR3 residues: CASSLLAQGVGQPQHF. The CDR3 DNA reads as TGTGCCAGCTCACTACTTGCTCAGGGGGTAGGACAGCCCCAGCATTTT. The rearrangement joins TRBV18 to TRBJ1-5; 7 nucleotides match TRBD1. Germline CDR1 reads KGHSH; CDR2 reads LQKENI. The V gene end was trimmed by 4 bases and the J gene end by 7 bases; junction bases not matched to a gene: 13. The CDR3 spans 16 residues.

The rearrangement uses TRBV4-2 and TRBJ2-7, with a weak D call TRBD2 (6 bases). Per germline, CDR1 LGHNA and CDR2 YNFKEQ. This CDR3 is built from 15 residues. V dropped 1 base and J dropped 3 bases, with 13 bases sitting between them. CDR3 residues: CASSQVLEGRYEQYF. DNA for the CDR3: TGTGCCAGCAGCCAAGTACTGGAGGGCCGCTACGAGCAGTACTTC.